Presented here are 8 T cell receptor beta chains from one specimen sequenced in a study of blood T cell repertoires in COVID-19. Profiling relied on immunoSEQ multiplex PCR, and the TCRdb table lists in-frame clones only, not all of them. The repertoire has 60,000 or so clones, around 90% of them found once; the top ten carry over 9.5%. Sequencing was done on a sample of peripheral blood. These receptors were obtained from a human donor with acute or convalescent COVID-19. The donor label of this sample is uncertain.

This clone appeared a few times. V gene TRBV7-2 combines with J gene TRBJ2-1; D is perhaps TRBD2 (5 bases). The CDR3 is 15 residues long. The V gene's germline CDR1 is SGHTA and CDR2 FQGNSA. Deletions cut 7 bases from V and 3 bases from J, with 16 bases between. The CDR3 region has the DNA TGTGCCAGCACCCCGGACTCCTTTTTCTACAATGAGCAGTTCTTC. Its translation: CASTPDSFFYNEQFF.

The genes are TRBV4-1 and TRBJ2-7, with 7 bases aligning to TRBD1. Losses at the gene ends were 3 bases for V and 2 bases for J; bases not matched to a gene: 4. Germline V gives CDR1 MGHRA, CDR2 YSYEKL. The CDR3 has 14 amino acids. The CDR3 bases are TGCGCCAGCAGCCACCCGGGACAGACCTACGAGCAGTACTTC. Encoded protein: CASSHPGQTYEQYF.

The chain recombines TRBV24-1 with TRBJ1-5; 8 positions match TRBD1. The trim removed 5 bases at V and 6 bases at J, leaving 14 bases unmatched. Germline V gene lookup returns CDR1 KGHDR and CDR2 SFDVKD. This CDR3 is 17 amino acids long. The chain's CDR3 is CATSVGSEDREGQPQHF. The CDR3 nucleotides are TGTGCCACCAGTGTGGGGAGTGAGGACAGGGAGGGTCAGCCCCAGCATTTT.

The rearrangement joins TRBV6-4 to TRBJ2-2, with D maybe TRBD1 (5 bases). Germline V gene sequence: CDR1 MRHNA, CDR2 SNTAGT. V gave up 8 bases and J gave up 1 base, with 8 bases separating them. This CDR3 spans 13 amino acids. The CDR3 DNA is TGTGCCAGCCTCGACAGGAACACCGGGGAGCTGTTTTTT. Its translation is CASLDRNTGELFF.

V gene TRBV19 combines with J gene TRBJ1-5, with a weak D call TRBD1 (6 bases). Trimming left V 7 bases short and J 1 base short, with 11 bases between. Germline V gives CDR1 LNHDA, CDR2 SQIVND (reference sequence). This CDR3 has 14 residues. The CDR3 region is CASIPRGSNQPQHF. In DNA, the CDR3 is TGTGCCAGTATACCCAGGGGCAGCAATCAGCCCCAGCATTTT. The full variable domain, rest sourced from reference TRBV19 and TRBJ1-5, is DGGITQSPKYLFRKEGQNVTLSCEQNLNHDAMYWYRQDPGQGLRLIYYSQIVNDFQKGDIAEGYSVSREKKESFPLTVTSAQKNPTAFYLCASIPRGSNQPQHFGDGTRLSIL.

The rearrangement links TRBV27 to TRBJ2-1; 14 positions agree with TRBD2. In germline, CDR1 is MNHEY, CDR2 SMNVEV (reference sequence). The junction had 5 bases not matched to a gene; V was cut back by 3 bases and J by 7 bases. The CDR3 is made up of 16 amino acids. CDR3 loop: CASSFQTSGRGNEQFF. As DNA, the CDR3 is TGTGCCAGCAGTTTCCAGACTAGCGGGAGGGGGAATGAGCAGTTCTTC.

In DNA, the CDR3 is TGTGCCAGCAGCTTAGAGGGTCAAGGGACATCGAAGTACTTC. Its translation is CASSLEGQGTSKYF. The chain employs TRBV7-2 and TRBJ2-4, with D perhaps matching TRBD1 (6 bases). V was pared by 1 base and J by 14 bases, with 18 bases between. The germline V gene has CDR1 SGHTA and CDR2 FQGNSA. The CDR3 contains 14 residues.

This rearrangement joins TRBV10-3 to TRBJ1-4; D unresolved. The germline V and J ends were trimmed by 1 base and 10 bases, with 7 bases remaining between them. This CDR3 is 12 amino acids long. Germline CDR1 ENHRY, CDR2 SYGVKD. CDR3 region: CAISELSGKLFF. In DNA, the CDR3 is TGTGCCATCAGTGAGTTAAGCGGAAAACTGTTTTTT.